This is a list of T cell receptor beta chains from one sample in a study of blood T cell repertoires in COVID-19. This table comes from immunoSEQ multiplex PCR, and its TCRdb copy is limited to in-frame clones, with some not included. The table records about 220,000 clones, roughly 85% of them present only once. Material: peripheral blood. The receptor set was obtained from a woman aged 65 to 85 with COVID-19, enrolled during active disease. Each CDR3 is given with its conserved first and last residue. The D gene is left open where the match is weak. For some rows the clone size is stated as once, few or many, or as a class when expanded; others skip it.

j_call: TRBJ1-5; d_call: .; v_call: TRBV7-9; clone_size: .; cdr3_aa: CASSLGSTANQPQHF; cdr3_nt: TGTGCCAGCAGCTTAGGCTCCACAGCTAATCAGCCCCAGCATTTT
j_call: TRBJ1-6; d_call: .; v_call: TRBV7-2; clone_size: .; cdr3_aa: CASNWGTYNSPLHF; cdr3_nt: TGTGCCAGCAACTGGGGCACCTATAATTCACCCCTCCACTTT
j_call: TRBJ1-2; d_call: .; v_call: TRBV5-4; clone_size: .; cdr3_aa: CASTKDGRWRGYTF; cdr3_nt: TGTGCCAGCACCAAGGACGGCCGCTGGAGGGGCTACACCTTC
j_call: TRBJ1-2; d_call: TRBD1; v_call: TRBV19; clone_size: once; cdr3_aa: CASSTSDREGIEGYTF; cdr3_nt: TGTGCCAGTAGTACCTCGGACAGGGAGGGGATAGAAGGCTACACCTTC
j_call: TRBJ1-5; d_call: TRBD1; v_call: TRBV3-1/TRBV3-2; clone_size: .; cdr3_aa: CASSPGQGASFNQPQHF; cdr3_nt: TGTGCCAGCAGCCCGGGACAGGGGGCCAGCTTCAATCAGCCCCAGCATTTT
j_call: TRBJ1-6; d_call: TRBD1; v_call: TRBV2; clone_size: .; cdr3_aa: CASNGQGGNSPLHF; cdr3_nt: TGTGCCAGCAATGGACAGGGTGGAAATTCACCCCTCCACTTT
j_call: TRBJ2-4; d_call: .; v_call: TRBV5-5; clone_size: .; cdr3_aa: CASSWRGRRMDIQYF; cdr3_nt: TGTGCCAGCAGCTGGAGGGGACGCCGAATGGACATTCAGTACTTC
j_call: TRBJ1-1; d_call: .; v_call: TRBV7-8; clone_size: .; cdr3_aa: CASSFPKSLDILNTEAFF; cdr3_nt: TGTGCCAGCAGCTTCCCTAAGAGCCTGGACATCTTGAACACTGAAGCTTTCTTT
j_call: TRBJ1-1; d_call: TRBD1; v_call: TRBV5-1; clone_size: .; cdr3_aa: CASSSSGTGGSTEAFF; cdr3_nt: TGCGCCAGCAGCTCATCCGGGACAGGGGGAAGCACTGAAGCTTTCTTT
j_call: TRBJ2-7; d_call: .; v_call: TRBV27; clone_size: .; cdr3_aa: CASRGWGGRVGDYEQYF; cdr3_nt: TGTGCCAGCAGGGGCTGGGGAGGCAGGGTCGGGGACTACGAGCAGTACTTC
j_call: TRBJ2-5; d_call: TRBD2; v_call: TRBV10-3; clone_size: .; cdr3_aa: CAIRAGGETQYF; cdr3_nt: TGTGCCATCAGGGCGGGAGGAGAGACCCAGTACTTC
j_call: TRBJ1-1; d_call: .; v_call: TRBV30; clone_size: .; cdr3_aa: CAWSRQGIWTEAFF; cdr3_nt: TGTGCCTGGAGTCGCCAGGGGATTTGGACTGAAGCTTTCTTT
j_call: TRBJ2-2; d_call: TRBD1; v_call: TRBV13; clone_size: .; cdr3_aa: CASSPGTGAGELFF; cdr3_nt: TGTGCCAGCAGCCCCGGGACAGGGGCTGGGGAGCTGTTTTTT
j_call: TRBJ2-3; d_call: TRBD1; v_call: TRBV6-5; clone_size: .; cdr3_aa: CASSSPDRFDTQYF; cdr3_nt: TGTGCCAGCAGTTCCCCGGACAGGTTCGATACGCAGTATTTT
j_call: TRBJ2-3; d_call: TRBD2; v_call: TRBV3-1/TRBV3-2; clone_size: .; cdr3_aa: CASSQEGLAGGTDTQYF; cdr3_nt: TGTGCCAGCAGCCAAGAGGGGCTAGCGGGGGGCACAGATACGCAGTATTTT
j_call: TRBJ1-2; d_call: TRBD1; v_call: TRBV7-2; clone_size: .; cdr3_aa: CASSLRGTGGNYGYTF; cdr3_nt: TGTGCCAGCAGCTTACGCGGGACAGGGGGGAACTATGGCTACACCTTC
j_call: TRBJ1-1; d_call: .; v_call: TRBV19; clone_size: .; cdr3_aa: CASSIGPGNTEAFF; cdr3_nt: TGTGCCAGTAGTATAGGCCCAGGGAACACTGAAGCTTTCTTT
j_call: TRBJ1-1; d_call: .; v_call: TRBV20-1; clone_size: .; cdr3_aa: CSAERSRGAFF; cdr3_nt: TGCAGTGCCGAGCGATCCCGGGGGGCTTTCTTT
j_call: TRBJ1-1; d_call: TRBD1; v_call: TRBV19; clone_size: .; cdr3_aa: CASSPDRDRVGNTEAFF; cdr3_nt: TGTGCCAGTAGTCCAGACCGGGACAGGGTAGGGAACACTGAAGCTTTCTTT
j_call: TRBJ1-5; d_call: .; v_call: TRBV5-6; clone_size: medium-sized; cdr3_aa: CASSLATGDAPQHF; cdr3_nt: TGTGCCAGCAGCTTGGCGACAGGTGACGCGCCCCAGCATTTT
j_call: TRBJ1-3; d_call: .; v_call: TRBV4-1; clone_size: .; cdr3_aa: CASSQPFLGARGNTIYF; cdr3_nt: TGCGCCAGCAGCCAACCATTCCTGGGAGCGCGAGGAAACACCATATATTTT
j_call: TRBJ1-3; d_call: .; v_call: TRBV19; clone_size: .; cdr3_aa: CASSPEGTSGNTIYF; cdr3_nt: TGTGCCAGTAGTCCCGAGGGTACCTCTGGAAACACCATATATTTT
j_call: TRBJ2-7; d_call: .; v_call: TRBV18; clone_size: .; cdr3_aa: CASSLLGPYEQYF; cdr3_nt: TGTGCCAGCTCACTGTTGGGCCCCTACGAGCAGTACTTC
j_call: TRBJ1-5; d_call: TRBD1; v_call: TRBV5-1; clone_size: .; cdr3_aa: CASSLGDRAGNQPQHF; cdr3_nt: TGCGCCAGCAGCTTGGGGGACAGGGCGGGCAATCAGCCCCAGCATTTT
j_call: TRBJ1-1; d_call: .; v_call: TRBV5-1; clone_size: .; cdr3_aa: CASSSHEGENTEAFF; cdr3_nt: TGCGCCAGCAGCTCCCACGAGGGAGAAAACACTGAAGCTTTCTTT
j_call: TRBJ2-1; d_call: TRBD2; v_call: TRBV19; clone_size: .; cdr3_aa: CASSIGIAGGFNEQFF; cdr3_nt: TGTGCCAGTAGTATAGGGATAGCGGGAGGGTTCAATGAGCAGTTCTTC
j_call: TRBJ1-1; d_call: TRBD1; v_call: TRBV6-5; clone_size: .; cdr3_aa: CASSYGQDTEAFF; cdr3_nt: TGTGCCAGCAGTTACGGACAGGACACTGAAGCTTTCTTT
j_call: TRBJ1-2; d_call: TRBD1; v_call: TRBV7-6; clone_size: .; cdr3_aa: CASSFGGQGVYGYTF; cdr3_nt: TGTGCCAGCAGCTTTGGAGGACAGGGGGTCTATGGCTACACCTTC
j_call: TRBJ1-2; d_call: TRBD1; v_call: TRBV7-2; clone_size: few; cdr3_aa: CASSSRQGPYGYTF; cdr3_nt: TGTGCCAGCAGCTCGCGACAGGGGCCCTATGGCTACACCTTC
j_call: TRBJ1-5; d_call: .; v_call: TRBV10-3; clone_size: .; cdr3_aa: CAISDRVSNQPQHF; cdr3_nt: TGTGCCATCAGTGACAGGGTGAGCAATCAGCCCCAGCATTTT
j_call: TRBJ2-5; d_call: .; v_call: TRBV3-1/TRBV3-2; clone_size: .; cdr3_aa: CASSHTARGTQETQYF; cdr3_nt: TGTGCCAGCAGCCACACTGCTAGGGGTACCCAAGAGACCCAGTACTTC
j_call: TRBJ1-2; d_call: TRBD1; v_call: TRBV7-2; clone_size: .; cdr3_aa: CASSQDRGGGYTF; cdr3_nt: TGTGCCAGCAGCCAGGACAGGGGGGGTGGCTACACCTTC
j_call: TRBJ1-2; d_call: TRBD1; v_call: TRBV11-2; clone_size: .; cdr3_aa: CASTAVAGGIYGYTF; cdr3_nt: TGTGCCAGCACCGCCGTGGCAGGGGGTATCTATGGCTACACCTTC
j_call: TRBJ1-2; d_call: TRBD1; v_call: TRBV6-4; clone_size: .; cdr3_aa: CASSEGGGYGYTF; cdr3_nt: TGTGCCAGCAGTGAAGGGGGCGGCTATGGCTACACCTTC
j_call: TRBJ1-6; d_call: .; v_call: TRBV7-9; clone_size: .; cdr3_aa: CASSSSGLGSPLHF; cdr3_nt: TGTGCCAGCAGCTCCAGCGGGTTAGGTTCACCCCTCCACTTT
j_call: TRBJ2-3; d_call: TRBD1; v_call: TRBV4-1; clone_size: few; cdr3_aa: CASSREDRGREDTQYF; cdr3_nt: TGCGCCAGCAGCCGAGAGGACAGGGGCCGCGAGGATACGCAGTATTTT
j_call: TRBJ1-5; d_call: .; v_call: TRBV29-1; clone_size: .; cdr3_aa: CSVAGGSNQPQHF; cdr3_nt: TGCAGCGTTGCCGGGGGATCCAATCAGCCCCAGCATTTT
j_call: TRBJ1-1; d_call: .; v_call: TRBV9; clone_size: .; cdr3_aa: CASSAVNSADTEAFF; cdr3_nt: TGTGCCAGCAGCGCAGTGAATTCCGCGGATACTGAAGCTTTCTTT
j_call: TRBJ2-1; d_call: TRBD2; v_call: TRBV9; clone_size: .; cdr3_aa: CASSETSVYNEQFF; cdr3_nt: TGTGCCAGCAGCGAGACTAGCGTATACAATGAGCAGTTCTTC
j_call: TRBJ1-2; d_call: TRBD1; v_call: TRBV4-3; clone_size: .; cdr3_aa: CASSQSPGGQGHGYTF; cdr3_nt: TGCGCCAGCAGCCAATCCCCCGGGGGACAGGGACATGGCTACACCTTC
j_call: TRBJ1-1; d_call: TRBD1; v_call: TRBV28; clone_size: few; cdr3_aa: CASSSNRGLTEAFF; cdr3_nt: TGTGCCAGCAGTTCAAACAGGGGCCTCACTGAAGCTTTCTTT
j_call: TRBJ2-2; d_call: TRBD2; v_call: TRBV2; clone_size: few; cdr3_aa: CASNTAGGNTGELFF; cdr3_nt: TGTGCCAGCAATACAGCGGGAGGGAACACCGGGGAGCTGTTTTTT
j_call: TRBJ1-1; d_call: .; v_call: TRBV6-5; clone_size: .; cdr3_aa: CASSYDGRGGTEAFF; cdr3_nt: TGTGCCAGCAGTTACGATGGTCGCGGGGGGACTGAAGCTTTCTTT
j_call: TRBJ1-1; d_call: .; v_call: TRBV4-1; clone_size: .; cdr3_aa: CASSKPDSLRTEAFF; cdr3_nt: TGCGCCAGCAGCAAACCCGACAGTCTGAGGACTGAAGCTTTCTTT
j_call: TRBJ2-7; d_call: TRBD1; v_call: TRBV12-3/TRBV12-4; clone_size: .; cdr3_aa: CASSPGGTYEQYF; cdr3_nt: TGTGCCAGCAGCCCAGGGGGTACCTACGAGCAGTACTTC
j_call: TRBJ2-1; d_call: TRBD1; v_call: TRBV2; clone_size: .; cdr3_aa: CASKGTGGTYNEQFF; cdr3_nt: TGTGCCAGCAAAGGCACAGGGGGGACCTACAATGAGCAGTTCTTC
j_call: TRBJ1-1; d_call: .; v_call: TRBV28; clone_size: .; cdr3_aa: CASSLNRLEAFF; cdr3_nt: TGTGCCAGCAGTTTAAACAGATTGGAAGCTTTCTTT
j_call: TRBJ1-5; d_call: .; v_call: TRBV7-2; clone_size: .; cdr3_aa: CASSSNPGTQYQPQHF; cdr3_nt: TGTGCCAGCAGCTCAAATCCGGGGACACAATATCAGCCCCAGCATTTT
j_call: TRBJ1-2; d_call: TRBD1; v_call: TRBV6-5; clone_size: .; cdr3_aa: CASSYRLPGQGDGYTF; cdr3_nt: TGTGCCAGCAGTTACCGGCTACCGGGACAGGGAGATGGCTACACCTTC
j_call: TRBJ2-5; d_call: TRBD2; v_call: TRBV4-1; clone_size: .; cdr3_aa: CASSQEVVAGGGDETQYF; cdr3_nt: TGCGCCAGCAGCCAAGAAGTGGTAGCGGGGGGGGGTGACGAGACCCAGTACTTC
j_call: TRBJ2-6; d_call: TRBD1; v_call: TRBV5-1; clone_size: .; cdr3_aa: CASSPSVGQGVNVLTF; cdr3_nt: TGCGCCAGCAGCCCATCTGTCGGACAGGGTGTCAACGTCCTGACTTTC
j_call: TRBJ2-7; d_call: .; v_call: TRBV5-6; clone_size: .; cdr3_aa: CASSLAYEAPYEQYF; cdr3_nt: TGTGCCAGCAGCTTGGCCTATGAGGCCCCCTACGAGCAGTACTTC